One sample yielded the 18 T cell receptor beta chains listed below, sequenced in a study of shared clonotypes between healthy human individuals. The assay was immunoSEQ multiplex PCR, and TCRdb's table has in-frame clones only and misses some. The table has 2 million to 2.5 million clones, roughly 93% seen once. Material: naive CD4+ T cells from PBMCs. Subset defined: CD45RA+ positively selected. These receptors all come from a man between 18 and 35 years old in good health. Some clones in this sample may be carry-over from other donors' samples.

The chain combines TRBV19 with TRBJ2-3; D gene unclear. Looked up from germline, CDR1 is LNHDA and CDR2 is SQIVND (reference sequence). The CDR3 runs to 11 residues. Trimming stripped 6 bases from V and 6 bases from J, with 7 bases between. CDR3 protein: CASSNMDTQYF. CDR3 DNA: TGTGCCAGTAGCAACATGGATACGCAGTATTTT.

The chain joins TRBV4-1 to TRBJ1-2; D might be TRBD1 (6 bases). In germline, CDR1 is MGHRA, CDR2 YSYEKL. CDR3 length: 16 residues. Trimming took 0 bases from V and 8 from J, leaving 19 bases between them. For the CDR3, the DNA is TGCGCCAGCAGCCAAGAGGGGTGGGGGCTCGTAGGCGGCTACACCTTC. Amino acid sequence: CASSQEGWGLVGGYTF.

In DNA form, the CDR3 reads TGTGCCAGCAGCGTAGGGTCAGGGCACTCCTACGAGCAGTACTTC. It is translated as CASSVGSGHSYEQYF. The J gene is TRBJ2-7, the V gene TRBV9, with D perhaps TRBD1 (5 bases). V lost 0 bases, J lost 0 bases, and 10 bases lay in between. The CDR3 consists of 15 residues. Germline V gene sequence: CDR1 SGDLS, CDR2 YYNGEE.

This clone was detected only once. J is TRBJ1-4 and V is TRBV19, with a possible D match to TRBD1 (6 bases). V was pared by 7 bases and J by 11 bases, with 20 bases between. The CDR3 runs to 14 residues. Germline lookup yields CDR1 LNHDA and CDR2 SQIVND (reference sequence). The DNA of the CDR3 is TGTGCCAGTACCGACAGGTTTACGGATGGGAAACTGTTTTTT. Residues: CASTDRFTDGKLFF.

This clone has a handful of counts. V gene TRBV19 combines with J gene TRBJ1-2, with D tentatively TRBD1 (5 bases). CDR3 length equals 14 residues. Looked up from germline, CDR1 is LNHDA and CDR2 is SQIVND (reference sequence). Trimming took off 5 bases at V and 1 base at J, with 11 bases between the two ends. The CDR3 loop is CASSAGSSNYGYTF. The CDR3 region has the DNA TGTGCCAGTAGTGCAGGGTCGAGTAACTATGGCTACACCTTC.

Here the CDR3 reads CASSPGRDKNTEAFF. The CDR3 DNA reads TGTGCCAGCAGTCCTGGACGGGACAAGAACACTGAAGCTTTCTTT. The J gene is TRBJ1-1, the V gene TRBV27; possibly TRBD1 for D (6 bases). V was shortened by 5 bases and J by 1 base, with 14 bases between the two germline ends. Germline V gene lookup returns CDR1 MNHEY and CDR2 SMNVEV (reference sequence). This CDR3 spans 15 amino acids.

The chain carries TRBV11-1 and TRBJ2-7; 9 nucleotides match TRBD2. The germline CDR1 and CDR2 sequences are SGHAT and FQDESV (reference sequence). CDR3 size: 17 residues. Trimming cost V 5 bases and J 1 base; bases outside gene matches: 12. The CDR3: CASSPAGGGRDSYEQYF. The CDR3 bases are TGTGCCAGCAGCCCAGCAGGTGGCGGGAGGGATTCCTACGAGCAGTACTTC.

This clone appeared a single time. The V and J genes are TRBV7-2 and TRBJ2-7; D is possibly TRBD1 (6 bases). Trimming took off 5 bases at V and 3 bases at J, with 20 bases between the two ends. The CDR3 loop spans 16 amino acids. Germline assignment: CDR1 SGHTA and CDR2 FQGNSA. The CDR3 DNA sequence: TGTGCCAGCAGCCGAGGTGGTGCAGGGACAAGCTACGAGCAGTACTTC. It specifies CASSRGGAGTSYEQYF.

Worth noting for this clone: This specimen includes other DNA sequences encoding the same CDR3. V gene TRBV7-3 combines with J gene TRBJ2-7; 9 nucleotides line up with TRBD1. Germline values: CDR1 SGHTA, CDR2 FQGTGA. The CDR3 is made up of 13 amino acids. Trimming cost V 4 bases and J 6 bases; bases outside gene matches: 4. The CDR3 DNA follows: TGTGCCAGCAGCTCAACAGGGGGCTCCGAGCAGTACTTC. Its protein product is CASSSTGGSEQYF.

The chain links TRBV15 to TRBJ2-7; the D gene is possibly TRBD2 (7 bases). This CDR3 has 19 amino acids. V was cut by 0 bases and J by 0 bases, with 21 bases left in between. The germline V gene encodes CDR1 LNHNV and CDR2 YYDKDF (reference sequence). CDR3: CATSRDTPRGSGFSYEQYF. The CDR3 region has the DNA TGTGCCACCAGCAGAGATACCCCCAGGGGTAGCGGGTTCTCCTACGAGCAGTACTTC.

This clone has more than one count but fewer than ten. V gene TRBV29-1 combines with J gene TRBJ1-1; TRBD1 agrees at 7 bases. This CDR3 contains 15 residues. After removal of 6 bases from V and 1 base from J, the junction contained 11 bases not matched to a gene. Germline CDR1 SQVTM, CDR2 ANQGSEA. CDR3 residues: CSVRQGREQNTEAFF. CDR3 DNA sequence: TGCAGCGTCAGACAGGGCCGGGAACAGAACACTGAAGCTTTCTTT.

The CDR3 DNA reads as TGTGCCAGCAGTCTCAGGACAGCCAGCTCCTACAATGAGCAGTTCTTC. As protein: CASSLRTASSYNEQFF. The gene calls are TRBV25-1 and TRBJ2-1; TRBD1 might be the D (6 bases). The CDR3 runs to 16 residues. The ends were cut back, 5 bases at V and 0 bases at J, with 14 bases in the middle. Germline values: CDR1 MGHDK, CDR2 SYGVNS. Filled out from reference TRBV25-1 and TRBJ2-1, the complete variable domain reads EADIYQTPRYLVIGTGKKITLECSQTMGHDKMYWYQQDPGMELHLIHYSYGVNSTEKGDLSSESTVSRIRTEHFPLTLESARPSHTSQYLCASSLRTASSYNEQFFGPGTRLTVL.

The chain couples TRBV10-3 to TRBJ1-4, with TRBD1 matching 7 bases. From germline, CDR1 is ENHRY and CDR2 SYGVKD. The CDR3 runs 14 residues. The V segment lost 3 bases and the J segment 8 bases; nucleotides outside the gene matches: 6. DNA of the CDR3: TGTGCCATCAGTGATGACAGGGCCGGGGAAAAACTGTTTTTT. This codes for CAISDDRAGEKLFF.

This chain joins TRBV5-4 and TRBJ2-1; maybe TRBD1 (5 bases). This CDR3 comprises 14 residues. The ends were cut back, 7 bases at V and 0 bases at J, with 11 bases in the middle. Germline values: CDR1 SGHNT, CDR2 YYREEE (reference sequence). The CDR3 sequence is CASQRQSSYNEQFF. As DNA, the CDR3 is TGTGCCAGCCAGAGACAGAGCTCCTACAATGAGCAGTTCTTC.

Comments on this clone: Additional DNA sequences in this sample encode the identical CDR3. The chain has TRBV5-1 and TRBJ2-1, with 16 bases fitting TRBD2. The CDR3 runs 16 residues. V lost 5 bases, J lost 4 bases, and 3 bases stayed unmatched. Per germline, CDR1 SGHRS and CDR2 YFSETQ. The CDR3 reads CASSPGLAGGYNEQFF. The CDR3 DNA reads TGCGCCAGCAGTCCGGGACTAGCGGGAGGGTACAATGAGCAGTTCTTC.

The V call is TRBV4-3, the J call TRBJ1-4; tentative D call: TRBD1 (6 bases). CDR3 size: 16 residues. The germline V gene encodes CDR1 LGHNA and CDR2 YSLEER. V lost 0 bases to trimming and J lost 3 bases, with 11 bases between them. The CDR3 nucleotides read TGCGCCAGCAGCCAAGATCAGGGGCCCCCTAATGAAAAACTGTTTTTT. This gives the protein CASSQDQGPPNEKLFF.

V is TRBV5-1 and J is TRBJ2-2, with 8 nucleotides matching TRBD1. The CDR3 extends over 14 amino acids. The V gene end was trimmed by 4 bases and the J gene end by 7 bases; junction bases not matched to a gene: 6. Germline V lookup: CDR1 SGHRS, CDR2 YFSETQ. CDR3 protein: CASSLDRGGGELFF. For the CDR3, the DNA is TGCGCCAGCAGCCTAGACAGGGGAGGCGGGGAGCTGTTTTTT. The full variable domain, rest sourced from reference TRBV5-1 and TRBJ2-2, is KAGVTQTPRYLIKTRGQQVTLSCSPISGHRSVSWYQQTPGQGLQFLFEYFSETQRNKGNFPGRFSGRQFSNSRSEMNVSTLELGDSALYLCASSLDRGGGELFFGEGSRLTVL.

The chain employs TRBV27 and TRBJ1-5; D possibly corresponds to TRBD1 (5 bases). Germline CDR1 and CDR2: MNHEY and SMNVEV (reference sequence). CDR3 length: 14 residues. Deletions cut 11 bases from V and 3 bases from J, with 17 bases between. The CDR3 DNA sequence: TGTGCCCCCAGGGCGGCAAAACTCAATCAGCCCCAGCATTTT. Translated: CAPRAAKLNQPQHF.